This T cell receptor beta chain originates from a study of patients and donors after allogeneic stem cell transplantation. TCRdb called the RT-PCR reads again in MiXCR, with one record for every CDR3 protein. This sample has approximately 150,000 distinct CDR3 sequences, with about 36% found just once. The CDR3 consists of 15 residues. Trimming took 2 bases from V and 8 from J, leaving 14 bases between them. Germline lookup yields CDR1 SGHRS and CDR2 YFSETQ. Sequenced sample: blood, either unsorted or a sorted T cell fraction (not recorded which). This chain links TRBV5-1 with TRBJ1-6; possibly TRBD1 for D (6 bases). The receptor's source is a human donor who was either an allogeneic HSCT recipient or a stem cell or donor lymphocyte infusion donor (not recorded which). It is not recorded whose cells these are; they may come from a transplant donor. Here the CDR3 DNA reads TGCGCCAGCAGCTTTACCGGGACATCACATTCACCCCTCCACTTT. This codes for CASSFTGTSHSPLHF.